Shown below are 8 T cell receptor beta chains from a single sample sequenced in a study of control samples from healthy donors and cancer patients. The assay was immunoSEQ multiplex PCR, and TCRdb's table has in-frame clones only and misses some. The sample holds about 200,000 clones. The sample was blood. These receptors came from a woman in her thirties in good health.

This rearrangement joins TRBV7-3 to TRBJ2-1; D perhaps matches TRBD2 (6 bases). The germline CDR1 and CDR2 sequences are SGHTA and FQGTGA. The CDR3 extends over 15 amino acids. With 5 bases removed from V and 9 bases from J, the gap between germline ends came to 20 bases. CDR3: CASSRGLARSREQFF. Here the CDR3 DNA reads TGTGCCAGCAGCCGTGGCCTAGCGAGATCGCGTGAGCAGTTCTTC.

V and J are TRBV5-4 and TRBJ1-2, with D perhaps TRBD1 (5 bases). This CDR3 spans 14 amino acids. V was trimmed by 4 bases and J by 4 bases, leaving 14 bases between them. CDR1 SGHNT and CDR2 YYREEE come from the germline V gene (reference sequence). CDR3 residues: CASSPRDSSYGYTF. CDR3 DNA sequence: TGTGCCAGCAGCCCCCGCGACAGTTCCTATGGCTACACCTTC.

The chain couples TRBV28 to TRBJ1-6, with 7 bases matching TRBD1. The J segment lost 12 bases and the V segment lost 7 bases, leaving 9 bases of the junction unmatched. Germline V gene sequence: CDR1 MDHEN, CDR2 SYDVKM. This CDR3 has 13 amino acids. CDR3 amino acids: CASNRQGGGPLHF. The CDR3 region has the DNA TGTGCCAGCAACCGACAGGGAGGCGGACCCCTCCACTTT.

V gene TRBV2 combines with J gene TRBJ2-7, with D perhaps TRBD1 or TRBD2 (5 bases each). The germline V and J ends were trimmed by 7 bases and 2 bases, with 15 bases remaining between them. Per the germline V gene, CDR1 is SNHLY and CDR2 is FYNNEI. The CDR3 extends over 14 amino acids. CDR3: CASTHRDGAYEQYF. DNA for the CDR3: TGTGCCAGCACCCACCGGGACGGCGCCTACGAGCAGTACTTC.

The chain joins TRBV10-1 to TRBJ1-6; 8 positions agree with TRBD1. Losses at the gene ends were 1 base for V and 7 bases for J; bases not matched to a gene: 3. The CDR3 is 15 residues long. Germline CDR1 is WNHNN and CDR2 is SYGVQD (reference sequence). CDR3 in amino acids: CASSEWTGYNSPLHF. CDR3 nucleotides: TGCGCCAGCAGTGAGTGGACAGGGTACAATTCACCCCTCCACTTT.

V gene TRBV14 combines with J gene TRBJ1-2, with D possibly matching TRBD1 (6 bases). Germline values: CDR1 SGHDN, CDR2 FVKESK. Trimming took off 4 bases at V and 4 bases at J, with 16 bases between the two ends. There are 15 residues in the CDR3. The CDR3, as DNA: TGTGCCAGCAGCCCAGTTCCAGGGGTTTCCTATGGCTACACCTTC. Its translation is CASSPVPGVSYGYTF.

The gene calls are TRBV7-9 and TRBJ2-5; D perhaps matches TRBD1 (5 bases). The V and J ends lost 1 base and 2 bases respectively, with 11 bases between them. CDR1 is SEHNR, CDR2 FQNEAQ, per germline (reference sequence). This CDR3 has 15 residues. CDR3 DNA: TGTGCCAGCAGCTTAGGGACACTCAGACAAGAGACCCAGTACTTC. This codes for CASSLGTLRQETQYF.

This rearrangement joins TRBV5-4 to TRBJ1-2, with TRBD1 identical over 10 bases. The V gene's germline CDR1 is SGHNT and CDR2 YYREEE (reference sequence). Trimming cost V 4 bases and J 7 bases; bases outside gene matches: 13. The CDR3 loop spans 16 amino acids. The DNA for the CDR3 is TGTGCCAGCAGCACTCGGGACAGGGGTCCTCCCTCTGGCTACACCTTC. Its translation: CASSTRDRGPPSGYTF.